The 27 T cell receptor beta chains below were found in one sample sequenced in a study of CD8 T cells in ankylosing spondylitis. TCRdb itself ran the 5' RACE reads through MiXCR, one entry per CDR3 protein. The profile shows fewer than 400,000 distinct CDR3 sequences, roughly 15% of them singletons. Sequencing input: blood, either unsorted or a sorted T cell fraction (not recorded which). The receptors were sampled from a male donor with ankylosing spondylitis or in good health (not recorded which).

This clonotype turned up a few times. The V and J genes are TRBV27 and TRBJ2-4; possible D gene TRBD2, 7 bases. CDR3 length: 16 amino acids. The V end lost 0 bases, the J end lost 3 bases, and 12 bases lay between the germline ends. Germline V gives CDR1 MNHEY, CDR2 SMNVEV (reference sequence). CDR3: CASSLSGGGGKNIQYF. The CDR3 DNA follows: TGTGCCAGCAGTTTATCGGGAGGGGGGGGCAAAAACATTCAGTACTTC.

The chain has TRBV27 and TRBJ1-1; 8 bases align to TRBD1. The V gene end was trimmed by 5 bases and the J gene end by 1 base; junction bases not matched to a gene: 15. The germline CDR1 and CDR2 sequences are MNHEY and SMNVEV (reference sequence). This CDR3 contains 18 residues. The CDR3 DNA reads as TGTGCCAGCAGTCTCCACCGGAGGACAGGGTGGGAGAACACTGAAGCTTTCTTT. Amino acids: CASSLHRRTGWENTEAFF.

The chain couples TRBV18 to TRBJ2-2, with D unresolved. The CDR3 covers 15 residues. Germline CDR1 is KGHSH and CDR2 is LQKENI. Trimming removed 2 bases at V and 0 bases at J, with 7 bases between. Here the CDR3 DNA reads TGTGCCAGCTCACCAATAGGATCGAACACCGGGGAGCTGTTTTTT. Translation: CASSPIGSNTGELFF. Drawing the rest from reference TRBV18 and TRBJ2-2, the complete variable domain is NAGVMQNPRHLVRRRGQEARLRCSPMKGHSHVYWYRQLPEEGLKFMVYLQKENIIDESGMPKERFSAEFPKEGPSILRIQQVVRGDSAAYFCASSPIGSNTGELFFGEGSRLTVL.

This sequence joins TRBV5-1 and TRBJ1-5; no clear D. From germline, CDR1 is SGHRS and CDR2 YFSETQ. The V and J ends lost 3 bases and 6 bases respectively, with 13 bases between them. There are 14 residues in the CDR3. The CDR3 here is CASSSGPSGQPQHF. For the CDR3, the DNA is TGCGCCAGCAGCTCAGGACCATCGGGTCAGCCCCAGCATTTT. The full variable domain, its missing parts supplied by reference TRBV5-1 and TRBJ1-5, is KAGVTQTPRYLIKTRGQQVTLSCSPISGHRSVSWYQQTPGQGLQFLFEYFSETQRNKGNFPGRFSGRQFSNSRSEMNVSTLELGDSALYLCASSSGPSGQPQHFGDGTRLSIL.

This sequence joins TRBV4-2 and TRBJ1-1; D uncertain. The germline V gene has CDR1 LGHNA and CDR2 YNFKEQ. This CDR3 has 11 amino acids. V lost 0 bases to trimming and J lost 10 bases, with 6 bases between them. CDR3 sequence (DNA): TGTGCCAGCAGCCAAGATGGTGTAGCTTTCTTT. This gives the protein CASSQDGVAFF.

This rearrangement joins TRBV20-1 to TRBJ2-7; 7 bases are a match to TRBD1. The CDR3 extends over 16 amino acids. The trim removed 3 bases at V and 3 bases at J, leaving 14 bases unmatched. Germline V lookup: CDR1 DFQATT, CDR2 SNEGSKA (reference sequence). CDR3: CSASGYRGQPGYEQYF. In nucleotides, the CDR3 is TGCAGTGCTAGTGGGTACCGGGGACAGCCAGGCTACGAGCAGTACTTC.

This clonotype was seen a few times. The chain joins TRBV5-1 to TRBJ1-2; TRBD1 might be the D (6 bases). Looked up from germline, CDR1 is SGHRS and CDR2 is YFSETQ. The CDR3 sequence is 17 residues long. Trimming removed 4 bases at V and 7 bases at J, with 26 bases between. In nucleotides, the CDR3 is TGCGCCAGCAGCCGGGACGGAGGTGAACAGGGAGGAGGTGGCTACACCTTC. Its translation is CASSRDGGEQGGGGYTF.

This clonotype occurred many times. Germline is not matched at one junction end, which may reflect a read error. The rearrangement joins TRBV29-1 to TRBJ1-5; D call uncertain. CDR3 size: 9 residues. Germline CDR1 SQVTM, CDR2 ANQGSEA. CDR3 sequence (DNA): TGCAGCGTTGACGAAGAACCCTTTTTT. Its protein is CSVDEEPFF.

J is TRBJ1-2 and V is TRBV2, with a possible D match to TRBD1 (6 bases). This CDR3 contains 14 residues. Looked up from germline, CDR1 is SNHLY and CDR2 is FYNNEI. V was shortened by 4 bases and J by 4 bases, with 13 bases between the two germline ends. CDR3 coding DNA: TGTGCCAGCAGTGGGACGGGGGCTCTCTATGGCTACACCTTC. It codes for CASSGTGALYGYTF.

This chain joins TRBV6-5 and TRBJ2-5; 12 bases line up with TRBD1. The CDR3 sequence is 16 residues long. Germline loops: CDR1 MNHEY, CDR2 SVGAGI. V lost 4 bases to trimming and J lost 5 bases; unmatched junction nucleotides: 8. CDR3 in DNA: TGTGCCAGCAGTTGGGGACAGGGGGCCCCCCAGGAGACCCAGTACTTC. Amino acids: CASSWGQGAPQETQYF.

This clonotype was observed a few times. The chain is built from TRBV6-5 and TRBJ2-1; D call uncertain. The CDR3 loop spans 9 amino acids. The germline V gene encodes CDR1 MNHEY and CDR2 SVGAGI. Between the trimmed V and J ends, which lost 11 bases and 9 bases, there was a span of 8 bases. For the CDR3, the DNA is TGTGCCTCCGGGCGTGAGCAGTTCTTC. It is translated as CASGREQFF.

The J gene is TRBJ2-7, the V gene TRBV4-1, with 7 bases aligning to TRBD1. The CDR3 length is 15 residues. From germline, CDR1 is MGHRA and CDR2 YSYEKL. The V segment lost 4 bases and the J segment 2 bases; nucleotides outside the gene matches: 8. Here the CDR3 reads CASSREGQNPYEQYF. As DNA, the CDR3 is TGCGCCAGCAGCCGAGAGGGACAGAACCCCTACGAGCAGTACTTC.

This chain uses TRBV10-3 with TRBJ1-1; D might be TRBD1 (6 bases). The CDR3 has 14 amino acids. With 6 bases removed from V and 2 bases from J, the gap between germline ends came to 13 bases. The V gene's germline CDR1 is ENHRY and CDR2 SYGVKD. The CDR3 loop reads CAISPTGINTEAFF. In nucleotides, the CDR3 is TGTGCCATCAGCCCTACAGGGATAAACACTGAAGCTTTCTTT.

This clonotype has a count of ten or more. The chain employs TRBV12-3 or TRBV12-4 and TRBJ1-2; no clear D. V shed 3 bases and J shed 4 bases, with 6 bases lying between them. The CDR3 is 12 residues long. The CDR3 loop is CASSFDGYGYTF. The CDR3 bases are TGTGCCAGCAGTTTTGACGGCTATGGCTACACCTTC.

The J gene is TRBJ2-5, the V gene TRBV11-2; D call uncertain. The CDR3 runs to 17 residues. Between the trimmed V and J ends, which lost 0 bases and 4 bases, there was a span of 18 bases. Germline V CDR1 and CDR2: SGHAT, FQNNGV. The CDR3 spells CASSLEHPTPRLETQYF. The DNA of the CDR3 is TGTGCCAGCAGCTTAGAGCATCCCACACCTCGACTAGAGACCCAGTACTTC.

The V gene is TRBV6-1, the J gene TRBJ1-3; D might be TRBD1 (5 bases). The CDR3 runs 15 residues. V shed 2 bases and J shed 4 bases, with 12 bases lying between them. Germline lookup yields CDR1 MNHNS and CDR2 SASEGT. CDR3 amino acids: CASSEFGGSGNTIYF. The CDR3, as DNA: TGTGCCAGCAGTGAATTTGGGGGGTCAGGAAACACCATATATTTT.

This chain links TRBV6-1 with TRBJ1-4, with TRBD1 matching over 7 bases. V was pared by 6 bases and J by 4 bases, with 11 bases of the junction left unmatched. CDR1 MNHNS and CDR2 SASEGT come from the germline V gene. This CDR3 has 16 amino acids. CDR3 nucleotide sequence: TGTGCCAGCAGCGATTTCGACAGGGCCTTTAATGAAAAACTGTTTTTT. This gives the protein CASSDFDRAFNEKLFF.

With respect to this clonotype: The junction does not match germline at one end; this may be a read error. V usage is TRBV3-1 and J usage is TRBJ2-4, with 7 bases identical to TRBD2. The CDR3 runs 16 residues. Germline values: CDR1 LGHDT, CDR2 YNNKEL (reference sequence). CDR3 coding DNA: TGTGCCAGCAGGCAAGCGGGGACCTATAACAAAAACATTCAGTACTTC. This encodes CASRQAGTYNKNIQYF.

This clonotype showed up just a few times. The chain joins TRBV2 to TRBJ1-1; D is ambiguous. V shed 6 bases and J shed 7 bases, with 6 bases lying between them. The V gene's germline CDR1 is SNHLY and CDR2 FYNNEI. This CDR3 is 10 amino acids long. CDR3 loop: CASRTFEAFF. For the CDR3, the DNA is TGTGCCAGCAGGACCTTTGAAGCTTTCTTT.

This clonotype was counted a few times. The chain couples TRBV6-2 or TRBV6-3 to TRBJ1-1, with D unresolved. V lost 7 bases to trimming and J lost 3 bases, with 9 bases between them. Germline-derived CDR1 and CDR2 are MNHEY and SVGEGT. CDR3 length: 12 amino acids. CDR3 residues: CASTDRDTEAFF. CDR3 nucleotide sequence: TGTGCCAGCACCGACCGGGACACTGAAGCTTTCTTT.

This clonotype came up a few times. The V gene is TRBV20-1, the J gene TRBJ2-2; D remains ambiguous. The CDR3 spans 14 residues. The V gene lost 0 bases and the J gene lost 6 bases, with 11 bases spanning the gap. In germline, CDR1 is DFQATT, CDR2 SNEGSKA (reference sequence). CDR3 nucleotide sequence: TGCAGTGCTAGAGATCCTCAAGGAGCCGGGGAGCTGTTTTTT. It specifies CSARDPQGAGELFF.

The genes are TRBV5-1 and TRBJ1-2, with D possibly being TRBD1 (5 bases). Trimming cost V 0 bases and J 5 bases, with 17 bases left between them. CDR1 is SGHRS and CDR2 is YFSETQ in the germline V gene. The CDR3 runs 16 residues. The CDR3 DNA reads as TGCGCCAGCAGCTTGGGAGGGACGGCTGGAGAGTATGGCTACACCTTC. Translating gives CASSLGGTAGEYGYTF.

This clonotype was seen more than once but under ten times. This CDR3 is CASGGTSAYNEQFF. Here the CDR3 DNA reads TGTGCCAGCGGAGGGACTAGCGCCTACAATGAGCAGTTCTTC. This rearrangement joins TRBV2 to TRBJ2-1, with 10 bases that match TRBD2. Germline values: CDR1 SNHLY, CDR2 FYNNEI. V shed 8 bases and J 2 bases; nucleotides not matched to a gene: 3. The CDR3 loop spans 14 amino acids.

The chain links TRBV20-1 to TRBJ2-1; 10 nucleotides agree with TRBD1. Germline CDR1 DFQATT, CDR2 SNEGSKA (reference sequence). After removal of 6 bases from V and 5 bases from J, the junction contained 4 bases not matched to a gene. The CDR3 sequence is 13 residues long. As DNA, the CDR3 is TGCAGTGCAAAGACAGGGGGCAACAATGAGCAGTTCTTC. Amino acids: CSAKTGGNNEQFF.

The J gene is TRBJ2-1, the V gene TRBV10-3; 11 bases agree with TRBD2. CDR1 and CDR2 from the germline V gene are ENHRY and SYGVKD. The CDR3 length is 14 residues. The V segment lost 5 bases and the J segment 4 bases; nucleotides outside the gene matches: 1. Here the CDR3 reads CAISTSGGYNEQFF. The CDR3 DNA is TGTGCCATCAGTACTAGCGGGGGATACAATGAGCAGTTCTTC.

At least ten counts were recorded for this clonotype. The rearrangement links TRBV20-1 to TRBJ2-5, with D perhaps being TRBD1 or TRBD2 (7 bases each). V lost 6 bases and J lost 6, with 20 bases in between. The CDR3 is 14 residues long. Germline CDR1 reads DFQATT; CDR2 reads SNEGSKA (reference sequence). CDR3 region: CSARGGSNLQTQYF. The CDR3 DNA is TGCAGTGCCAGGGGGGGCTCGAACTTGCAGACCCAGTACTTC.

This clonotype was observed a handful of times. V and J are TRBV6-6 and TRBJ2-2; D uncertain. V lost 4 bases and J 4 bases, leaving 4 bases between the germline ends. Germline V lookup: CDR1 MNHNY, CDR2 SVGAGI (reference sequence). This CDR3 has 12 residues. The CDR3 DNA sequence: TGTGCCAGCAGTTCCGTCACCGGGGAGCTGTTTTTT. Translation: CASSSVTGELFF.